This T cell receptor beta chain was observed in a study of T cell changes during pregnancy in multiple sclerosis. Sequencing used immunoSEQ multiplex PCR; TCRdb keeps in-frame clones, though not all of them. In the table there are 30,000 to 40,000 clones, 91% of which are singletons. Source: CD4+ T cells from peripheral blood mononuclear cells, taken in the third trimester of pregnancy. The receptor comes from a female donor in good health, enrolled as a control in a pregnancy study.

The CDR3 loop reads CASRDRDNSPLHF. The DNA for the CDR3 is TGTGCCAGCAGGGACAGGGATAATTCACCCCTCCACTTT. This chain uses TRBV25-1 with TRBJ1-6, with TRBD1 identical over 8 bases. The germline V gene encodes CDR1 MGHDK and CDR2 SYGVNS. The CDR3 is 13 amino acids. Trimming took 6 bases from V and 5 from J; bases not matched to a gene: 0.